This TCR beta chain was profiled in a study of T cell responses to AZD1222 COVID-19 vaccine. Study summary: Some second doses came at about 4 weeks and others at about 12 weeks; these were pooled. The study, taken as a whole, reports: A reported finding is that nearly half of spike-specific TCRs target unmutated variant regions. Elevations in Spike-specific TCR breadth and depth followed administration of two AZD1222 doses.

This clone appeared once. Its target is unknown. Using immunoSEQ multiplex PCR, the repertoire was profiled, and TCRdb retains in-frame clones only, with some absent. This sample has 80,000 to 130,000 clones; about 86% occur once, and the top ten carry 3% to 3.5%. The CDR3 has 12 residues. The V and J ends lost 2 bases and 10 bases respectively, with 11 bases between them. Germline CDR1 reads MDHEN; CDR2 reads SYDVKM. The chain is built from TRBV28 and TRBJ1-1, with unresolved D. The sequencing here drew on peripheral blood, taken on day 0 of AZD1222 vaccination. This clonotype was obtained from an adult in good health. The DNA for the CDR3 is TGTGCCAGCAGTTTAGGGGTATCGAGAGCTTTCTTT. Its protein product is CASSLGVSRAFF.